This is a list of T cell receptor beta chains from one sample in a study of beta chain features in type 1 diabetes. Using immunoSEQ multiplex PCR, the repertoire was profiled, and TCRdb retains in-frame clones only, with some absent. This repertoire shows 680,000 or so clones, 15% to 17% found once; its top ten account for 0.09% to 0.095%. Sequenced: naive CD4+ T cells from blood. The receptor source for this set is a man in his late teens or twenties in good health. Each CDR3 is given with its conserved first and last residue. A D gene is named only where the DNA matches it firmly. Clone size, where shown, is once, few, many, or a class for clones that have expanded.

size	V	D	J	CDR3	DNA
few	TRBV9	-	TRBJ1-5	CASSVGTGTNQPQHF	TGTGCCAGCAGCGTAGGCACAGGCACCAATCAGCCCCAGCATTTT
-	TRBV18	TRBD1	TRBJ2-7	CASSPGQGSSYEQYF	TGTGCCAGCTCACCGGGACAGGGGAGTTCCTACGAGCAGTACTTC
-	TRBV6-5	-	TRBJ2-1	CASSYSPRVYSQFF	TGTGCCAGCAGTTACAGCCCCCGGGTCTACTCCCAGTTCTTC
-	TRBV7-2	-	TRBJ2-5	CASSFQGGQETQYF	TGTGCCAGCAGCTTCCAGGGGGGTCAAGAGACCCAGTACTTC
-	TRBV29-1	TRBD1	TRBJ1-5	CSVSGTGNQPQHF	TGCAGCGTTTCCGGGACAGGCAATCAGCCCCAGCATTTT
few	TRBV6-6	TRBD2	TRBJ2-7	CASRRPSGSPEQYF	TGTGCCAGCAGGAGACCTAGCGGGAGCCCCGAGCAGTACTTC
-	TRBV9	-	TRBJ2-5	CASSATDSFQETQYF	TGTGCCAGCAGCGCAACAGACTCCTTCCAAGAGACCCAGTACTTC
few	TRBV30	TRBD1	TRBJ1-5	CAWSRPDRGYSNQPQHF	TGTGCCTGGAGTCGGCCGGACAGGGGCTATAGCAATCAGCCCCAGCATTTT
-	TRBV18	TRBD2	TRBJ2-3	CASSPLSGTSGRPDTQYF	TGTGCCAGCTCACCACTCTCCGGGACTAGCGGGAGGCCTGATACGCAGTATTTT
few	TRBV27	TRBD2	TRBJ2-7	CASSSPPGLAGGEQYF	TGTGCCAGCAGTTCGCCCCCGGGACTAGCGGGAGGCGAGCAGTACTTC
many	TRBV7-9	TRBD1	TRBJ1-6	CASSFTGVDSPLHF	TGTGCCAGCAGCTTCACAGGGGTAGATTCACCCCTCCACTTT
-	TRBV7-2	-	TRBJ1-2	CASSFGRAYGYTF	TGTGCCAGCAGCTTCGGCAGGGCCTATGGCTACACCTTC
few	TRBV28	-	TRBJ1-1	CASTETATKSEAFF	TGTGCCAGCACAGAGACAGCAACGAAATCAGAAGCTTTCTTT
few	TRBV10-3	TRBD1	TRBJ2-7	CAISEPTGTGRYEQYF	TGTGCCATCAGTGAGCCTACCGGGACAGGGAGATACGAGCAGTACTTC
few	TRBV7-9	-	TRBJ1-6	CASSLGRTVGSPLHF	TGTGCCAGCAGCTTAGGGAGGACAGTCGGTTCACCCCTCCACTTT
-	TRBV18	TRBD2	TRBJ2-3	CASSAGLAGKPADTQYF	TGTGCCAGCTCGGCGGGACTAGCGGGTAAACCAGCAGATACGCAGTATTTT
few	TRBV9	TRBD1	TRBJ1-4	CASSVTPTGEEGKLFF	TGTGCCAGCAGCGTTACGCCGACAGGGGAAGAAGGAAAACTGTTTTTT
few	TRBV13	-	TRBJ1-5	CASSLRRDMTNQPQHF	TGTGCCAGCAGCCTACGGAGGGACATGACCAATCAGCCCCAGCATTTT
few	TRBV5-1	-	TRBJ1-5	CASSIGGPNQPQHF	TGCGCCAGCAGCATCGGGGGTCCGAATCAGCCCCAGCATTTT
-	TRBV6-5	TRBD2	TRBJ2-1	CASSYKAGGFNEQFF	TGTGCCAGCAGTTACAAAGCGGGGGGGTTCAATGAGCAGTTCTTC
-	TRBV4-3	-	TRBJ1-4	CASSLSVVATNEKLFF	TGCGCCAGCAGCCTCTCCGTGGTCGCAACTAATGAAAAACTGTTTTTT
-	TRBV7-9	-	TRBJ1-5	CASSPGGAFSGNQPQHF	TGTGCCAGCAGCCCCGGGGGGGCTTTTTCGGGCAATCAGCCCCAGCATTTT
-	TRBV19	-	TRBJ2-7	CASSLPGQIYEQYF	TGTGCCAGTAGTCTACCGGGACAAATCTACGAGCAGTACTTC
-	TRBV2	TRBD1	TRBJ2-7	CASSTGGFTYEQYF	TGTGCCAGCAGCACAGGGGGCTTTACCTACGAGCAGTACTTC
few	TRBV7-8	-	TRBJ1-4	CASSLFTQLLTNEKLFF	TGTGCCAGCAGCTTATTTACCCAGCTTCTCACGAATGAAAAACTGTTTTTT
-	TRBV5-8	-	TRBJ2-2	CATGIHRNTGELFF	TGTGCCACGGGAATTCACAGAAACACCGGGGAGCTGTTTTTT
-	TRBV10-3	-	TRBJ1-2	CAISAHGTDGYTF	TGTGCCATCAGTGCCCACGGGACCGATGGCTACACCTTC
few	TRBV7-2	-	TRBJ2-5	CASSLWNGGETQYF	TGTGCCAGCAGCCTGTGGAATGGGGGAGAGACCCAGTACTTC
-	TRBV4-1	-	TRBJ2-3	CASSQESLGRWRDITDTQYF	TGCGCCAGCAGCCAAGAGTCCCTGGGGAGGTGGCGGGATATTACAGATACGCAGTATTTT
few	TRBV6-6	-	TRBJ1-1	CATLDGGGLVAEAFF	TGTGCCACGCTGGATGGGGGGGGCCTCGTCGCTGAAGCTTTCTTT
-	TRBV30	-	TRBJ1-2	CAVGRNYGYTF	TGTGCCGTCGGACGGAACTATGGCTACACCTTC
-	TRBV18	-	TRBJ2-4	CASSSDIAKNIQYF	TGTGCCAGCTCATCAGATATAGCCAAAAACATTCAGTACTTC
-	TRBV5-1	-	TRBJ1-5	CASSLDRGTNQPQHF	TGCGCCAGCAGCTTGGACCGGGGGACCAATCAGCCCCAGCATTTT
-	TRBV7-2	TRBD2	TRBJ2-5	CASSLGLAGQETQYF	TGTGCCAGCAGCTTAGGACTAGCGGGACAAGAGACCCAGTACTTC
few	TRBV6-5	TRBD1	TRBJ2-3	CASRKTGTDTQYF	TGTGCCAGCAGGAAGACAGGGACAGATACGCAGTATTTT
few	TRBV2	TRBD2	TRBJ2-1	CASSELSGGNNEQFF	TGTGCCAGCAGTGAACTCAGCGGGGGCAACAATGAGCAGTTCTTC
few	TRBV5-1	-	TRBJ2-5	CASSSQTQETQYF	TGCGCCAGCAGCTCGCAGACCCAAGAGACCCAGTACTTC
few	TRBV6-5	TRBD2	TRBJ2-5	CASSLPGGVTQYF	TGTGCCAGCAGTCTCCCGGGAGGGGTGACCCAGTACTTC
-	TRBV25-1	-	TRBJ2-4	CASSSMRARGIQYF	TGTGCCAGCAGTAGCATGCGAGCCCGGGGCATTCAGTACTTC
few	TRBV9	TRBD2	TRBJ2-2	CASSVLSGRAKTGELFF	TGTGCCAGCAGCGTCCTTAGCGGGAGGGCCAAAACCGGGGAGCTGTTTTTT
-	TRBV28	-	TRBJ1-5	CASSLPPPRANQPQHF	TGTGCCAGCAGTTTACCCCCGCCAAGGGCCAATCAGCCCCAGCATTTT
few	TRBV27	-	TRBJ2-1	CASSSQRVGNEQFF	TGTGCCAGCAGTTCCCAGAGGGTGGGGAATGAGCAGTTCTTC
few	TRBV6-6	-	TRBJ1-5	CASSYLGGVGNQPQHF	TGTGCCAGCAGTTACCTCGGGGGGGTTGGCAATCAGCCCCAGCATTTT
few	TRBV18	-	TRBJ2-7	CASSSRNEQYF	TGTGCCAGCTCATCAAGGAACGAGCAGTACTTC
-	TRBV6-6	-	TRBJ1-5	CASSFAEGWGNQPQHF	TGTGCCAGCAGTTTCGCGGAGGGTTGGGGCAATCAGCCCCAGCATTTT
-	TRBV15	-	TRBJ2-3	CATSRTDTQYF	TGTGCCACCAGCAGAACAGATACGCAGTATTTT
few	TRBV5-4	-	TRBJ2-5	CASSSNSRADQETQYF	TGTGCCAGCAGCTCGAATAGTAGAGCGGACCAAGAGACCCAGTACTTC
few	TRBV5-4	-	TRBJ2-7	CASSFSGPGAYEQYF	TGTGCCAGCAGCTTCTCAGGTCCGGGAGCCTACGAGCAGTACTTC
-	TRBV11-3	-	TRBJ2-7	CASSLSGQSYEQYF	TGTGCCAGCAGCTTATCCGGACAGTCCTACGAGCAGTACTTC
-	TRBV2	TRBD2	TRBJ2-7	CASSTSGSSYEQYF	TGTGCCAGCAGCACCAGCGGGAGCTCCTACGAGCAGTACTTC
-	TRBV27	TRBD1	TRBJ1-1	CASSTGVRTEAFF	TGTGCCAGCAGCACAGGGGTAAGGACTGAAGCTTTCTTT